This TCR beta chain was profiled in a study of cytomegalovirus exposure and HLA in healthy donors. Whole-study findings and limits: The tendency of first-cohort TCR clusters to co-occur in the 120 or so validation repertoires emerged from a later analysis. Reported performance of the classifier showed diagnosis of cytomegalovirus status with high specificity and sensitivity. Most TCR sequences showed up rarely, but some public TCRs showed up in many donors.

Sequencing was performed with immunoSEQ multiplex PCR; in TCRdb, only in-frame clones are kept and a portion is missing. The table records 100,000 or so clones, approximately 94% of them present only once. An approximately 130-subject validation cohort, separate from the approximately 670-subject first cohort, supplied the donors. Note on this clone: The antigen is not known.

Germline CDR1 SGHKS, CDR2 YYEKEE (reference sequence). V was pared by 9 bases and J by 2 bases, with 13 bases between. This CDR3 is built from 13 residues. This sequence was found in a woman between 18 and 29 years old in good health and CMV-seronegative. The gene calls are TRBV5-5 and TRBJ2-3; D perhaps matches TRBD2 (6 bases). Material for sequencing was PBMCs. The CDR3 here is CATRGGVTDTQYF. The CDR3 DNA sequence: TGTGCCACCCGAGGCGGGGTCACAGATACGCAGTATTTT.